This T cell receptor beta chain was identified during a study of CD8+ T cells in alopecia areata. Study at large: Patients in the treated group were given tofacitinib by mouth, 5 to 10 mg twice a day. The study, taken as a whole, reports: Uncertain still, given a single nonresponder, is whether baseline CD8+ expansion links to response. Elevated clonality characterized lesional scalp relative to normal scalp, particularly in alopecia totalis/universalis. While patients received tofacitinib, many expanded lesional clones remained present in scalp and blood.

The treatment was: oral pan-JAK inhibitor, 5-10 mg twice daily. Following RNA extraction, reverse transcription yielded cDNA that acted as the sequencing template. TCRdb's table, derived via immunoSEQ multiplex PCR, lists solely in-frame clones and lacks some. The sample gives hundreds of thousands of clones, 60% of which show up once; about 0.88% is in the top ten. The CDR3 totals 14 residues. From germline, CDR1 is KGHSH and CDR2 LQKENI. V was clipped by 2 bases and J by 3 bases; unmatched bases: 2. Worth noting for this clone: Its specificity is not known.

The sequence came from a human donor with alopecia areata. This chain joins TRBV18 and TRBJ1-2; 8 bases line up with TRBD1. The sample in question was CD4+ T cells sorted from blood, obtained at approximately week 51, from a patient treated with tofacitinib. CDR3 DNA: TGTGCCAGCTCACCATTGACAGGGGACTATGGCTACACCTTC. Encoded protein: CASSPLTGDYGYTF.